At least ten counts were recorded for the clone carrying this T cell receptor (beta chain). V lost 5 bases to trimming and J lost 1 base; unmatched junction nucleotides: 5. Germline assignment: CDR1 SEHNR and CDR2 FQNEAQ (reference sequence). The CDR3 totals 15 residues. During its preparation, the TCRbeta library received unique molecular identifiers. TCRdb processed the PCR reads anew with MiXCR; each CDR3 protein has one entry. The table shows 450,000 to 600,000 distinct CDR3 sequences, with 18% occurring only once. The entry originates in a study of T-cell reconstitution after alpha-beta-depleted transplantation in children.

This sequence originates from a human donor who donated a stem cell graft to a child with acute lymphoblastic leukemia. This sequence joins TRBV7-9 and TRBJ2-1; 7 bases are a match to TRBD1. The material sequenced was PBMCs from the stem cell graft donor, taken from the stem cell graft. This CDR3 is CASSPRDSSYNEQFF. The DNA for the CDR3 is TGTGCCAGCAGCCCCCGGGACAGTTCCTACAATGAGCAGTTCTTC.